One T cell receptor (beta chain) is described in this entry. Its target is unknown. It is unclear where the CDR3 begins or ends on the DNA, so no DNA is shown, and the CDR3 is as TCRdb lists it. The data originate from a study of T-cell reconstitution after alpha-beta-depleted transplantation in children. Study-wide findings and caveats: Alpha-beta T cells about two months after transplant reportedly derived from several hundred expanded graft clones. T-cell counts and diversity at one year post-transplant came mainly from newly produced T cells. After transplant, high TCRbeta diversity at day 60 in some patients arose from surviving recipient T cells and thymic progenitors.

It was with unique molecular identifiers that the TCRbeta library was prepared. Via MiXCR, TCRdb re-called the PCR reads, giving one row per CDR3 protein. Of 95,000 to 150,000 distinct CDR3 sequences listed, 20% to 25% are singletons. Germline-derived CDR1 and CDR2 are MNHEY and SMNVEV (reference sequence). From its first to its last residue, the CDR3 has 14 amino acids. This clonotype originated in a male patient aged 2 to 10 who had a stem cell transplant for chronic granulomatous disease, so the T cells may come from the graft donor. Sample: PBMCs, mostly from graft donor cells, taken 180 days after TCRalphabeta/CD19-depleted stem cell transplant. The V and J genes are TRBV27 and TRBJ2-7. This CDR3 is CASSILDGPYEQYF.